Following are 27 T cell receptor beta chains from one sample sequenced in a study of blood T cell repertoires in COVID-19. Here immunoSEQ multiplex PCR was the method, and the copy in TCRdb shows in-frame clones only, minus some. The table records about 250,000 clones, approximately 85% of them present only once. Sequenced material: peripheral blood. The receptors were gathered from a woman over 75 with COVID-19, enrolled during active disease.

This clone is a singleton in its sample. This sequence joins TRBV4-2 and TRBJ1-2; possibly TRBD1 for D (5 bases). The V gene lost 1 base and the J gene lost 8 bases, with 14 bases spanning the gap. CDR3 length: 14 residues. Germline V gene sequence: CDR1 LGHNA, CDR2 YNFKEQ. The CDR3 bases are TGTGCCAGCAGCCAAGGGCAGGGACTGGAGGGCTACACCTTC. The encoded protein is CASSQGQGLEGYTF.

Concerning this clone: Other nucleotide sequences in the sample specify the same CDR3. This sequence joins TRBV12-3 or TRBV12-4 and TRBJ1-2; TRBD1 aligns across 7 bases. Losses at the gene ends were 5 bases for V and 1 base for J; bases not matched to a gene: 1. The CDR3 contains 13 residues. This CDR3 reads CASSRQGNYGYTF. CDR3 in DNA: TGTGCCAGCAGTCGACAGGGTAACTATGGCTACACCTTC.

The chain carries TRBV18 and TRBJ1-2, with 8 bases identical to TRBD1. Germline V gene sequence: CDR1 KGHSH, CDR2 LQKENI. With 3 bases clipped from V and 7 bases from J, the junction kept 10 bases outside the gene matches. The CDR3 runs to 15 residues. The CDR3 sequence is CASSPEDRAVGGYTF. The CDR3 nucleotides read TGTGCCAGCTCACCCGAGGACAGGGCCGTGGGTGGCTACACCTTC.

In this sample, this clone turned up once. The J gene is TRBJ2-7, the V gene TRBV7-2; no definite D call. The germline CDR1 and CDR2 sequences are SGHTA and FQGNSA. Between the trimmed V and J ends, which lost 5 bases and 4 bases, there was a span of 15 bases. The CDR3 extends over 14 amino acids. The CDR3 DNA follows: TGTGCCAGCAGCCCGGCCGCGGCTCTATACGAGCAGTACTTC. Its translation: CASSPAAALYEQYF.

The chain combines TRBV9 with TRBJ1-1, with D tentatively TRBD1 (5 bases). Looked up from germline, CDR1 is SGDLS and CDR2 is YYNGEE. V shed 3 bases and J shed 1 base, with 13 bases lying between them. CDR3 length equals 15 residues. As DNA, the CDR3 is TGTGCCAGCAGCGCCGAACCTCAGGGGAACACTGAAGCTTTCTTT. This translates into CASSAEPQGNTEAFF.

The V gene is TRBV30, the J gene TRBJ2-1; D perhaps matches TRBD2 (5 bases). In germline, CDR1 is GTSNPN, CDR2 SVGIG (reference sequence). This CDR3 is 11 amino acids long. Trimming stripped 1 base from V and 9 bases from J, with 7 bases between. The DNA for the CDR3 is TGTGCCTGGAGTGGCCGGGGTGAGCAGTTCTTC. Amino acids: CAWSGRGEQFF.

The rearrangement joins TRBV3-1 (or the pseudogene TRBV3-2) to TRBJ2-5; D is undetermined. There are 13 residues in the CDR3. Trimming pared 2 bases from V and 5 bases from J, leaving 9 bases between. Germline CDR1 reads LGHDT; CDR2 reads YNNKEL (reference sequence). Written as DNA, the CDR3 is TGTGCCAGCAGCCAATTAGCTTTCGAGACCCAGTACTTC. Encoded protein: CASSQLAFETQYF.

The J gene is TRBJ2-3, the V gene TRBV10-3; TRBD2 might be the D (5 bases). CDR3 length: 12 amino acids. Germline CDR1 and CDR2: ENHRY and SYGVKD. V lost 3 bases, J lost 4 bases, and 5 bases lay in between. DNA for the CDR3: TGTGCCATCAGTGACGGGGCAGATACGCAGTATTTT. This codes for CAISDGADTQYF.

V is TRBV3-1 (or the pseudogene TRBV3-2) and J is TRBJ2-1; D uncertain. Per the germline V gene, CDR1 is LGHDT and CDR2 is YNNKEL (reference sequence). Trimming pared 5 bases from V and 0 bases from J, leaving 11 bases between. This CDR3 region has 15 residues. The CDR3, as DNA: TGTGCCAGCAGCTCTATGGGCCGCTCCTACAATGAGCAGTTCTTC. It yields the protein CASSSMGRSYNEQFF.

The chain employs TRBV10-1 and TRBJ2-7; a possible D gene is TRBD2 (5 bases). CDR1 is WNHNN and CDR2 is SYGVQD in the germline V gene (reference sequence). CDR3 length equals 14 residues. CDR3 protein: CARKRGPDPYEQYF. CDR3 nucleotides: TGCGCTAGAAAAAGAGGGCCTGACCCCTACGAGCAGTACTTC.

The chain carries TRBV11-3 and TRBJ2-5; 9 nucleotides align to TRBD1. The CDR3 is 13 amino acids. Trimming cost V 6 bases and J 5 bases; bases outside gene matches: 4. CDR1 is SGHNT, CDR2 YENEEA, per germline. The CDR3 sequence: CASRRTGVETQYF. CDR3 nucleotide sequence: TGTGCCAGCAGGAGGACAGGGGTTGAGACCCAGTACTTC.

This chain's CDR3 is CASSGQGDSPLHF. The CDR3 DNA sequence: TGTGCCAGCAGTGGTCAGGGGGATTCACCCCTCCACTTT. This chain connects TRBV2 to TRBJ1-6; 7 positions agree with TRBD1. There are 13 residues in the CDR3. J was trimmed by 8 bases and V by 4 bases; bases with no gene match: 2. Germline values: CDR1 SNHLY, CDR2 FYNNEI.

The chain combines TRBV6-5 with TRBJ2-1, with TRBD1 identical over 9 bases. The V and J ends lost 5 bases and 5 bases, in that order; junction bases with no gene match: 7. Germline V gene data show CDR1 as MNHEY and CDR2 as SVGAGI. This CDR3 comprises 15 residues. CDR3 in amino acids: CASSRGTGLNNEQFF. CDR3 DNA sequence: TGTGCCAGCAGTCGTGGGACAGGGCTTAACAATGAGCAGTTCTTC.

J is TRBJ2-7 and V is TRBV5-4, with 12 bases matching TRBD2. Per germline, CDR1 SGHNT and CDR2 YYREEE (reference sequence). There are 15 residues in the CDR3. V was pared by 3 bases and J by 3 bases, with 4 bases of the junction left unmatched. The CDR3 DNA follows: TGTGCCAGCAGCTCCGGACTAGCGGGATACTACGAGCAGTACTTC. This codes for CASSSGLAGYYEQYF. Full variable domain (rest looked up from reference TRBV5-4 and TRBJ2-7): ETGVTQSPTHLIKTRGQQVTLRCSSQSGHNTVSWYQQALGQGPQFIFQYYREEENGRGNFPPRFSGLQFPNYSSELNVNALELDDSALYLCASSSGLAGYYEQYFGPGTRLTVT.

J is TRBJ1-4 and V is TRBV4-2; D gene ambiguous. The V end lost 3 bases, the J end lost 0 bases, and 14 bases lay between the germline ends. The CDR3 runs 17 residues. Looked up from germline, CDR1 is LGHNA and CDR2 is YNFKEQ. As DNA, the CDR3 is TGTGCCAGCAGCCAGCGGGAGGGATATGCAACTAATGAAAAACTGTTTTTT. It codes for CASSQREGYATNEKLFF.

The chain couples TRBV5-1 to TRBJ1-1, with 8 bases fitting TRBD1. The length of the CDR3 is 16 residues. Looked up from germline, CDR1 is SGHRS and CDR2 is YFSETQ. Germline trimming cut 4 bases from V and 0 bases from J; bases unmatched to any gene: 8. CDR3 sequence: CASSTQGAPMNTEAFF. The CDR3 nucleotides read TGCGCCAGCAGCACGCAGGGGGCCCCTATGAACACTGAAGCTTTCTTT.

The chain is built from TRBV7-9 and TRBJ1-2; D perhaps matches TRBD1 (5 bases). Looked up from germline, CDR1 is SEHNR and CDR2 is FQNEAQ (reference sequence). The CDR3 runs 14 residues. The ends were cut back, 0 bases at V and 8 bases at J, with 13 bases in the middle. The CDR3 reads CASSLAGQGQGYTF. In nucleotides, the CDR3 is TGTGCCAGCAGCTTAGCGGGGCAGGGCCAAGGCTACACCTTC.

This chain joins TRBV9 and TRBJ1-1; TRBD1 matches at 9 bases. The germline CDR1 and CDR2 sequences are SGDLS and YYNGEE. The trim removed 3 bases at V and 0 bases at J, leaving 6 bases unmatched. This CDR3 is built from 16 residues. The DNA for the CDR3 is TGTGCCAGCAGCGCCGCGGGACAGGGAATGAACACTGAAGCTTTCTTT. This gives the protein CASSAAGQGMNTEAFF.

This chain connects TRBV6-5 to TRBJ2-5, with 10 bases aligning to TRBD2. CDR3 length: 14 residues. Per the germline V gene, CDR1 is MNHEY and CDR2 is SVGAGI. V shed 6 bases and J 4 bases; nucleotides not matched to a gene: 5. CDR3 in amino acids: CASSERGGRETQYF. The CDR3 nucleotides read TGTGCCAGCAGCGAGCGGGGGGGCAGAGAGACCCAGTACTTC.

The rearrangement uses TRBV28 and TRBJ2-1, with D unresolved. The CDR3 loop spans 11 amino acids. Trimming removed 6 bases at V and 3 bases at J, with 3 bases between. From germline, CDR1 is MDHEN and CDR2 SYDVKM. The CDR3 region is CASSGYNEQFF. CDR3 bases: TGTGCCAGCAGCGGCTACAATGAGCAGTTCTTC.

The V call is TRBV11-1, the J call TRBJ2-5, with D perhaps matching TRBD2 (6 bases). The V gene's germline CDR1 is SGHAT and CDR2 FQDESV (reference sequence). The V and J ends lost 5 bases and 5 bases respectively, with 12 bases between them. This CDR3 has 13 amino acids. CDR3 sequence (DNA): TGTGCCAGCAGCGTCGGGAGCAGGGAGACCCAGTACTTC. Amino acid sequence: CASSVGSRETQYF.

This clone appeared a few times. The chain links TRBV6-4 to TRBJ1-5; 9 nucleotides line up with TRBD1. The CDR3 loop spans 17 amino acids. Unmatched junction bases numbered 13, after V lost 3 bases and J lost 7 bases. The germline V gene has CDR1 MRHNA and CDR2 SNTAGT. CDR3 nucleotide sequence: TGTGCCAGCAGTGATAAGTTGACAGGGGGGCAGAAACAGCCCCAGCATTTT. Translating gives CASSDKLTGGQKQPQHF.

This chain joins TRBV19 and TRBJ2-3, with 9 nucleotides matching TRBD2. V lost 5 bases to trimming and J lost 5 bases; unmatched junction nucleotides: 5. This CDR3 region has 14 residues. The germline V gene encodes CDR1 LNHDA and CDR2 SQIVND (reference sequence). In DNA form, the CDR3 reads TGTGCCAGTAGTGGGACTAGCTTAGGAGATACGCAGTATTTT. Amino acid sequence: CASSGTSLGDTQYF.

The rearrangement links TRBV9 to TRBJ1-1; weak D call: TRBD1 (5 bases). V lost 3 bases, J lost 0 bases, and 18 bases lay in between. This CDR3 spans 17 amino acids. CDR1 and CDR2 from the germline V gene are SGDLS and YYNGEE. The CDR3 protein is CASSAQRMTVLNTEAFF. CDR3 DNA sequence: TGTGCCAGCAGCGCACAGAGAATGACAGTTTTGAACACTGAAGCTTTCTTT.

V is TRBV7-9 and J is TRBJ2-5; TRBD1 matches 9 bases. After removal of 5 bases from V and 5 bases from J, the junction contained 6 bases not matched to a gene. The CDR3 runs to 14 residues. Germline CDR1 reads SEHNR; CDR2 reads FQNEAQ (reference sequence). CDR3 protein: CASSLTGGDETQYF. CDR3 nucleotides: TGTGCCAGCAGCCTAACAGGGGGCGACGAGACCCAGTACTTC.

This chain connects TRBV6-2 or TRBV6-3 to TRBJ1-5; 7 bases fit TRBD1. With 2 bases clipped from V and 4 bases from J, the junction kept 5 bases outside the gene matches. Germline CDR1 and CDR2: MNHEY and SVGEGT. There are 15 residues in the CDR3. In DNA form, the CDR3 reads TGTGCCAGCAGTTACGGGCAGGGGGTTAATCAGCCCCAGCATTTT. It encodes CASSYGQGVNQPQHF.

V is TRBV6-5 and J is TRBJ2-1, with 9 positions matching TRBD1. V dropped 10 bases and J dropped 4; count of bases not matched to a gene: 5. The CDR3 loop spans 13 amino acids. Germline values: CDR1 MNHEY, CDR2 SVGAGI. DNA of the CDR3: TGTGCCACTAGGGACAGGGTTTACAATGAGCAGTTCTTC. As protein: CATRDRVYNEQFF.